This T cell receptor (beta chain) was identified in a study of OX40 agonist ivuxolimab in advanced cancers. TCRdb's table, derived via immunoSEQ multiplex PCR, lists solely in-frame clones and lacks some. Of 65,000 to 70,000 clones in the sample, around 83% are singletons; the top ten hold 0.42%. Germline-derived CDR1 and CDR2 are MNHEY and SMNVEV (reference sequence). The CDR3 spans 15 residues. V dropped 0 bases and J dropped 4 bases, with 12 bases sitting between them. This receptor was identified in an adult with an advanced solid tumor such as melanoma, head and neck, liver or kidney cancer. V and J are TRBV27 and TRBJ1-2; D remains unclear. Here the sequenced sample was CD4+ or CD8+ T cells sorted from blood, taken in a trial of the OX40 agonist ivuxolimab. DNA of the CDR3: TGTGCCAGCAGTTTATCGAGCGGGTTGGGCTATGGCTACACCTTC. Translating it yields CASSLSSGLGYGYTF.